A few counts support the clone carrying this T cell receptor (beta chain). The antigen is not known. The data originate from a study of CD8 T cells in ankylosing spondylitis. Construction of TCR beta libraries was performed using quantitative 5'-RACE with molecular barcodes. MiXCR was run by TCRdb on the 5' RACE reads, yielding one entry per CDR3 protein. This table has just under 350,000 distinct CDR3 sequences, 14% to 15% appearing once. Study-level points and caveats: Relatively rare in peripheral blood, disease-linked clones were also CD8+. Several highly homologous variants made up a TCR beta motif, and this motif appeared characteristic of ankylosing spondylitis blood.

This CDR3 contains 14 residues. Germline V CDR1 and CDR2: SGHAT, FQNNGV. V was cut by 5 bases and J by 4 bases, with 13 bases left in between. The sequencing sample was made of blood, either unsorted or a sorted T cell fraction (not recorded which). This TCR was sampled from a male donor with ankylosing spondylitis or in good health (not recorded which). V and J are TRBV11-2 and TRBJ2-3; TRBD1 is a possible D gene (6 bases). As DNA, the CDR3 is TGTGCCAGCAGCGAGAACTACAGGGCAGATACGCAGTATTTT. This encodes CASSENYRADTQYF.